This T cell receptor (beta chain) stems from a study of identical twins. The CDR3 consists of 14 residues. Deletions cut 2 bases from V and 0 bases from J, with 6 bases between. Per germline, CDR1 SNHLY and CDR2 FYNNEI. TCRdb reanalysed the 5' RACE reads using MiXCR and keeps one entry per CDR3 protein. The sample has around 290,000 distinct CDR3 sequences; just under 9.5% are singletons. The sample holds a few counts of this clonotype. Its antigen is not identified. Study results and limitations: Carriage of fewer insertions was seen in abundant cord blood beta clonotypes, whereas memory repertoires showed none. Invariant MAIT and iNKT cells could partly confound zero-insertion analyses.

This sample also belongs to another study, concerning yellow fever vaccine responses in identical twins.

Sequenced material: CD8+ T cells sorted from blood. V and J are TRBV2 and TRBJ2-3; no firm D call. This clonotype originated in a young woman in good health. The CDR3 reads CASSELLSTDTQYF. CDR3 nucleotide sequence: TGTGCCAGCAGTGAACTACTGAGCACAGATACGCAGTATTTT.